This TCR beta chain emerged from a study of human T cells and chemical hapten exposure. Study summary: Slight differences in pooled library volume were the main source of varying TCR yields across samples.

Time point defined: patch test 3, about 24 weeks after DPC sensitization. Treatment of the sample: therapeutic diphenylcyclopropenone sensitization with weekly scalp DPC. Original handling: Counting gave a median of around 96,000 TCRs per sample, with values ranging from 23,224 to 690,600. Each CDR3 protein gets one entry after TCRdb re-called the RACE reads with MiXCR. The V and J calls were not made by the authors but by TCRdb's processing. The repertoire holds over 100,000 distinct CDR3 sequences, with about 10% as singletons. This clonotype has ten or more counts. This CDR3 spans 13 amino acids. The V segment lost 10 bases and the J segment 3 bases; nucleotides outside the gene matches: 5. The germline V gene encodes CDR1 KGHDR and CDR2 SFDVKD.

J is TRBJ2-5 and V is TRBV24-1; 9 positions agree with TRBD2. Here the sequenced sample was whole blood, taken in connection with sensitization to the hapten diphenylcyclopropenone (DPC). This TCR came from a woman aged 45 to 65 with alopecia areata. Some clones in this sample may be carry-over from other donors' samples. CDR3 DNA sequence: TGTGCCACTAAGACTAGCGGAGAAGAGACCCAGTACTTC. Its protein is CATKTSGEETQYF.